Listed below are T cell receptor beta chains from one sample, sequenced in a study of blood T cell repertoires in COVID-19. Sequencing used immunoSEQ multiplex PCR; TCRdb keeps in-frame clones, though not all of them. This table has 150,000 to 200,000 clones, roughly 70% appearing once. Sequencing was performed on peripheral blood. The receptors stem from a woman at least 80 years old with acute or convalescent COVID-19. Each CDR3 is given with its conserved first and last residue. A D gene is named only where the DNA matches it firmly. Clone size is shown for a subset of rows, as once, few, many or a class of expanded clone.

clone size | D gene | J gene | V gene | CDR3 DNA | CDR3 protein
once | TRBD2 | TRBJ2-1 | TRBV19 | TGTGCCAGTCGAACACCCGGGACTAGTAACTCCTACAATGAGCAGTTCTTC | CASRTPGTSNSYNEQFF
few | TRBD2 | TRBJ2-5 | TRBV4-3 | TGCGCCAGCAGCCAAGATACTAGCGCCCCAACCCAGTACTTC | CASSQDTSAPTQYF
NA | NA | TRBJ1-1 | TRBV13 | TGTGCCAGCAGACCAAGACAGAGAACGAACACTGAAGCTTTCTTT | CASRPRQRTNTEAFF
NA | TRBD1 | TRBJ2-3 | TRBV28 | TGTGCCAGCAGCTCTACCGGGACAGGGAGGGCAGATACGCAGTATTTT | CASSSTGTGRADTQYF
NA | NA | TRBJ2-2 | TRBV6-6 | TGTGCCAGCAGTTTTGGGGGCTCGGACACCGGGGAGCTGTTTTTT | CASSFGGSDTGELFF
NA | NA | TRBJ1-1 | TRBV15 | TGTGCCACCAGCAATCCGGGAGATATGAACACTGAAGCTTTCTTT | CATSNPGDMNTEAFF
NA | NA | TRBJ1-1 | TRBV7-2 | TGTGCCAGCAGCGCAGGGATCAACACTGAAGCTTTCTTT | CASSAGINTEAFF
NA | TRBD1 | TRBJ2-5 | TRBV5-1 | TGCGCCAGCAGTTTTGGACAGGTGATACAAGAGACCCAGTACTTC | CASSFGQVIQETQYF
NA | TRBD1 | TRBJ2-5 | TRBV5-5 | TGTGCCAGCAGCAGAGGGACAGGGGAAGAGACCCAGTACTTC | CASSRGTGEETQYF
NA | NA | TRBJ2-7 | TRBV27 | TGTGCCAGCAGCCGGACTCAAAACCCCTACGAGCAGTACTTC | CASSRTQNPYEQYF
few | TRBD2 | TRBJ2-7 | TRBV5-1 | TGCGCCAGCAGCTTGCAGCCTAGCGGGGGTTTATACGAGCAGTACTTC | CASSLQPSGGLYEQYF
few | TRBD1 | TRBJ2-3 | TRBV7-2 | TGTGCCAGCAGATTACAGGGGTTCACAGATACGCAGTATTTT | CASRLQGFTDTQYF
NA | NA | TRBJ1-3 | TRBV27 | TGTGCCAGCAGGACACAAGGCGGAAACACCATATATTTT | CASRTQGGNTIYF
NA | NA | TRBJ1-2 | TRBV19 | TGTGCCAGTAGTATCAAACAGGGATCGATTGGCTACACCTTC | CASSIKQGSIGYTF
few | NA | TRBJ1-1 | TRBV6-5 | TGTGCCAGCAGTTTTCCTGGAGGGACGAACACTGAAGCTTTCTTT | CASSFPGGTNTEAFF
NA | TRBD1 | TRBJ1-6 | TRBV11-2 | TGTGCCAGCAGCTTATCAGGGGGCGATCCACCCCTCCACTTT | CASSLSGGDPPLHF
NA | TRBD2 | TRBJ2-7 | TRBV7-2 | TGTGCCAGCAGCTTTGCACTAGCGGGCTCCTACGAGCAGTACTTC | CASSFALAGSYEQYF
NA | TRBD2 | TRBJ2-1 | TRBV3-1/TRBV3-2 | TGTGCCAGCAGCCAAGGCCTACAAGGGACTAGCGAATACAATGAGCAGTTCTTC | CASSQGLQGTSEYNEQFF
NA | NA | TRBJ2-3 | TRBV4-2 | TGTGCCAGCAGCCAAGATATCGGGGGTGGCACAGATACGCAGTATTTT | CASSQDIGGGTDTQYF
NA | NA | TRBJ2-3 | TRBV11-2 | TGTGCCAGCAGCTCGGTGGGAGGAGGGAGCACAGATACGCAGTATTTT | CASSSVGGGSTDTQYF
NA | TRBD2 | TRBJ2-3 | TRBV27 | TGTGCCAGCAGTCCGGGACTAGCGGATTACACAGATACGCAGTATTTT | CASSPGLADYTDTQYF
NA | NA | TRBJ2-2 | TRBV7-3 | TGTGCCAGCGCGGGCACTCTCACCGGGGAGCTGTTTTTT | CASAGTLTGELFF
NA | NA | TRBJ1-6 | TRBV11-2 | TGTGCCAGCAGCTTATTCCCGCCGGAGAATAATTCACCCCTCCACTTT | CASSLFPPENNSPLHF
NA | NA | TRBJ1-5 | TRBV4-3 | TGCGCCAGCAGCCAAGTTCGGGGGTCCACCTCTAACCAGCCCCAGCATTTT | CASSQVRGSTSNQPQHF
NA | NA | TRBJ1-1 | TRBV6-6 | TGTGCCAGCAGCAGGGACACTGAAGCTTTCTTT | CASSRDTEAFF
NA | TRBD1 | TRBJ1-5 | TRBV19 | TGTGCCAGTATGAGGGGACGGGTGACAGGGGGTCGCGGTCAGCCCCAGCATTTT | CASMRGRVTGGRGQPQHF
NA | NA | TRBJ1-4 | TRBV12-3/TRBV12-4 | TGTGCCAGCCAATTCGCGTCTGAGGAAAAACTGTTTTTT | CASQFASEEKLFF
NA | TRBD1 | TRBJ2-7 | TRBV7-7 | TGTGCCAGCACCCCTCTGGGACAGGGGAGGACCTACGAGCAGTACTTC | CASTPLGQGRTYEQYF
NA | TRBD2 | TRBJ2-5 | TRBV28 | TGTGCCAGCGGGACTAGCGGGAGTGGAGAGACCCAGTACTTC | CASGTSGSGETQYF
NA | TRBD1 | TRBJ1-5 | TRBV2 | TGTGCCAGCAGGGCCGGGACAGCCTATCAGCCCCAGCATTTT | CASRAGTAYQPQHF
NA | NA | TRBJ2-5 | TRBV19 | TGTGCCAGTAGTACCGTAGCGGAAGAGACCCAGTACTTC | CASSTVAEETQYF
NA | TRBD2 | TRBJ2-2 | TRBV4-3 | TGCGCCAGCAGCAAAGGACTAGCGGGAGTTAACACCGGGGAGCTGTTTTTT | CASSKGLAGVNTGELFF
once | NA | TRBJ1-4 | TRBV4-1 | TGCGCCAGCAGCCAATGGCAGAGGGAAAAACTGTTTTTT | CASSQWQREKLFF
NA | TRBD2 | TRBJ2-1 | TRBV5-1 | TGCGCCAGCAGCTTGGTAGCGGGAGGGGGAAATGAGCAGTTCTTC | CASSLVAGGGNEQFF
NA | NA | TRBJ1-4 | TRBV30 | TGTGCCTGGAGTGTACGCAGAAATGAAAAACTGTTTTTT | CAWSVRRNEKLFF
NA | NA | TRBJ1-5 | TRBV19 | TGTGCCAGTAGCGTGGTAGCACCATCCAATCAGCCCCAGCATTTT | CASSVVAPSNQPQHF
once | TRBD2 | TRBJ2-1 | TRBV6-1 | TGTGCCAGCAGTGAATGGGCACTAGCGGGAGGGCACAATGAGCAGTTCTTC | CASSEWALAGGHNEQFF
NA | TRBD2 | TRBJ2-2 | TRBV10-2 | TGCGCCACCCGACTAGCGGATATCACCGGGGAGCTGTTTTTT | CATRLADITGELFF
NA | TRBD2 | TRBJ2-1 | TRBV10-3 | TGTGCCATCAGCGGGACTAGCGGGACCAATGAGCAGTTCTTC | CAISGTSGTNEQFF
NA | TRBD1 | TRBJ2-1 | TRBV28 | TGTGCCAGCAAATGGGACAGGGTCGATGAGCAGTTCTTC | CASKWDRVDEQFF
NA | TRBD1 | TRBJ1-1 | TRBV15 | TGTGCCACCAGCAGAGATAGGGGGGACAGGAACACTGAAGCTTTCTTT | CATSRDRGDRNTEAFF
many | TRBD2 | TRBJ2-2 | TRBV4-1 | TGCGCCAGCAGCCAAGATGGGACTAGCGGGAGTGCCGGGGAGCTGTTTTTT | CASSQDGTSGSAGELFF
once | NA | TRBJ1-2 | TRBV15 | TGTGCCACCAGCAGATCCTTGGAAGGAGTTAGAACCTTC | CATSRSLEGVRTF
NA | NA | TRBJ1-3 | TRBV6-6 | TGTGCCAGCAGGTTGGAGGGGTCTGGAAACACCATATATTTT | CASRLEGSGNTIYF
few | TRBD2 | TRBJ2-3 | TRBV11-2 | TGTGCCAGCAGCTTTCTAGCGGGAGCTGCGTCAGATACGCAGTATTTT | CASSFLAGAASDTQYF
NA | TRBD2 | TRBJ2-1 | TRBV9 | TGTGCCAGCAGCCCGACTAGCGGGAGTGCAAATGAGCAGTTCTTC | CASSPTSGSANEQFF
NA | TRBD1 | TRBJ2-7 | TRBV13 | TGTGCCAGCAGCGGCGACAGGGTCGAGCAGTACTTC | CASSGDRVEQYF
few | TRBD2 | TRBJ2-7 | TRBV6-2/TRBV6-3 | TGTGCCAGCAGTTACAGTCCTCTAGCGGGGGACTACGAGCAGTACTTC | CASSYSPLAGDYEQYF
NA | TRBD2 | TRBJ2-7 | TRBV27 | TGTGCCAGCAGTTTGGTCACTAGCGGGAGTCGTGCTCCCTACGAGCAGTACTTC | CASSLVTSGSRAPYEQYF